These T cell receptor beta chains were read from a single sample in a study of human T cells and chemical hapten exposure. TCRdb reanalysed the RACE reads using MiXCR and keeps one entry per CDR3 protein. The table shows some 71,000 distinct CDR3 sequences, with around 10% occurring only once. The specimen comprised whole blood, sampled in connection with sensitization to the hapten diphenylcyclopropenone (DPC). These receptors all stem from a woman in her fifties or sixties with alopecia areata. Some clones in this sample may be carry-over from other donors' samples. CDR3s leave out the opening cysteine and the closing phenylalanine or tryptophan.

v_call	j_call	cdr3_aa
TRBV10-3	TRBJ2-7	AIQASDEQY
TRBV18	TRBJ1-3	ASSSRSYSGNTIY
TRBV6-1	TRBJ2-3	ASSRVDTDTQY
TRBV20-1	TRBJ2-7	SAHPGSSYEQY
TRBV5-1	TRBJ2-3	ASKGAESSTDTQY
TRBV19	TRBJ1-1	ATRAVSKNTEAF
TRBV28	TRBJ2-5	ASSLGQKSQY
TRBV7-8	TRBJ2-2	ASSKTSGANTGELF
TRBV7-9	TRBJ1-1	ASSRSEVQVSEAF
TRBV12-3/TRBV12-4	TRBJ2-6	ASSLHRTAGANVLT
TRBV30	TRBJ2-5	AWSVGTGARETQY
TRBV6-2/TRBV6-3	TRBJ2-2	ASTYRGLTGGQVGELF
TRBV11-2	TRBJ2-7	ASSFEGGDYEQY
TRBV7-9	TRBJ1-1	ASSQTYEAF
TRBV27	TRBJ1-4	ASSLALEGAKLF
TRBV5-1	TRBJ2-5	ASRPGLGTQETQY
TRBV4-1	TRBJ2-4	ASSQGLARGLAKNIQY
TRBV20-1	TRBJ2-5	SANTGETQY
TRBV29-1	TRBJ1-2	SVETQELT
TRBV29-1	TRBJ1-2	SVEKQSGYT
TRBV20-1	TRBJ1-1	SARAGGIGDTEAF
TRBV27	TRBJ2-5	ASAPGLAGVETQY
TRBV19	TRBJ2-5	ASSIAASGTQETQY
TRBV6-2/TRBV6-3	TRBJ2-7	ASSEGDPPYEQY
TRBV13	TRBJ2-1	ASSPRTSGTPSSYNEQF
TRBV2	TRBJ2-7	ASSGDNEQY
TRBV20-1	TRBJ2-6	SARDRDSHLTGANVLT
TRBV11-3	TRBJ2-1	ASSLVLAGPNEQF
TRBV20-1	TRBJ2-3	SAKARTPADTQY
TRBV29-1	TRBJ1-1	SVEDAVFGGSTMNTEAF
TRBV29-1	TRBJ1-5	SVGSLLGQVVNQPQH
TRBV3-1	TRBJ2-3	ASSQDPDVSALTSTDTQY
TRBV5-1	TRBJ2-5	ASSEEGYQETQY
TRBV10-2	TRBJ2-3	ASSEWLAGDTQY
TRBV20-1	TRBJ2-7	SATGTGVNYEQY
TRBV10-2	TRBJ2-7	ASSEFTGVYEQY
TRBV27	TRBJ2-5	ASGDGNQETQY
TRBV12-2	TRBJ2-2	ASRSKTSGRYPLIYSAGELF
TRBV29-1	TRBJ1-1	SVLDLKNTEAF
TRBV20-1	TRBJ2-3	SAVLGTQY
TRBV20-1	TRBJ1-5	SAGLASNQPQH
TRBV12-5	TRBJ2-3	ASGLDPNREDTQY
TRBV5-4	TRBJ2-3	ASSLEWRAADTQY
TRBV12-3/TRBV12-4	TRBJ2-3	ASSFYGGADTDTQY
TRBV10-3	TRBJ2-3	AISGDREVSDTQY
TRBV12-3/TRBV12-4	TRBJ2-1	ASSLGSPNEQF